A selection of T cell receptor beta chains follows, all from one sample in a study of T cell repertoires in cytomegalovirus infection. These TCRs are of unknown antigen specificity. TCRdb re-analysed the reads in MiXCR, keeping a single row per CDR3 protein. This table holds roughly 920,000 distinct CDR3 sequences, around a third found once. Sequencing used cultured CD8+ T cells from PBMCs, obtained from culture after CMV antigen stimulation. The receptor set was obtained from a human donor in good health (CMV status not recorded). Some clones in this sample may be carry-over from other donors' samples. Both conserved end residues are part of each CDR3. D genes are given only for firm matches. The size of a clone is reported for some rows only, either as once, few or many, or as a class for expanded clones.

D gene	V gene	J gene	clone size	CDR3 protein	CDR3 DNA
TRBD1	TRBV10-1	TRBJ2-5	.	CASIRGPQETQYF	TGCGCCAGCATCAGGGGGCCCCAAGAGACCCAGTACTTC
TRBD1	TRBV7-6	TRBJ2-2	.	CASSLVTGSGELFF	TGTGCCAGCAGCTTGGTGACAGGGTCCGGGGAGCTGTTTTTT
.	TRBV19	TRBJ1-1	few	CATLAGSTEAFF	TGTGCCACCCTAGCAGGGAGCACTGAAGCTTTCTTT
TRBD1	TRBV19	TRBJ1-4	.	CASSPWGTGGDEKLFF	TGTGCCAGTAGTCCTTGGGGGACAGGGGGAGATGAAAAACTGTTTTTT
.	TRBV19	TRBJ1-2	.	CASSSNFLDGARHGYTF	TGTGCCAGTAGTTCCAATTTTCTCGACGGAGCGCGGCATGGCTACACCTTC
.	TRBV7-2	TRBJ1-2	.	CASNLGLRGYTF	TGTGCCAGCAATCTGGGGCTCAGGGGCTACACCTTC
.	TRBV5-6	TRBJ2-3	.	CASSFGPGTDTQYF	TGTGCCAGCAGCTTCGGACCAGGCACAGATACGCAGTATTTT
.	TRBV6-5	TRBJ1-2	.	CASSNSSSGANYGYTF	TGTGCCAGCAGTAACTCCTCTTCAGGGGCTAACTATGGCTACACCTTC
.	TRBV7-2	TRBJ1-5	many	CASSFTENQPQHF	TGTGCCAGCAGCTTTACGGAGAATCAGCCCCAGCATTTT
TRBD2	TRBV9	TRBJ2-1	.	CASSPWGSGGVDEQFF	TGTGCCAGCAGCCCCTGGGGGAGCGGGGGGGTCGATGAGCAGTTCTTC
.	TRBV7-9	TRBJ2-1	.	CASSSYRGGLNEQFF	TGTGCCAGCAGCTCTTATCGGGGCGGGCTCAATGAGCAGTTCTTC
TRBD1	TRBV20-1	TRBJ2-7	.	CSVLNRDRAYEQYF	TGCAGTGTTTTAAACCGGGACAGGGCCTACGAGCAGTACTTC
TRBD2	TRBV2	TRBJ2-1	many	CASSRTSGGRSSYNEQFF	TGTGCCAGCAGTCGGACTAGCGGGGGGCGCAGCTCCTACAATGAGCAGTTCTTC
.	TRBV15	TRBJ2-7	.	CATSPGSGAYEQYF	TGTGCCACCAGTCCAGGGTCGGGGGCCTACGAGCAGTACTTC
.	TRBV18	TRBJ2-1	.	CASSGGLEGNEQFF	TGTGCCAGCTCAGGGGGACTGGAAGGAAATGAGCAGTTCTTC
TRBD2	TRBV5-4	TRBJ2-4	.	CASSFGGNIQYF	TGTGCCAGCAGCTTCGGGGGGAACATTCAGTACTTC
.	TRBV6-5	TRBJ1-1	few	CASSKWIQSEAFF	TGTGCCAGCAGTAAATGGATACAGTCTGAAGCTTTCTTT
.	TRBV6-2/TRBV6-3	TRBJ1-1	.	CASSYRQQNTEAFF	TGTGCCAGCAGTTATAGGCAGCAAAACACTGAAGCTTTCTTT
TRBD2	TRBV12-3/TRBV12-4	TRBJ2-2	few	CASSFLTSGGSLNTGELFF	TGTGCCAGCAGTTTCTTGACTAGCGGGGGGTCTCTTAACACCGGGGAGCTGTTTTTT
TRBD1	TRBV29-1	TRBJ2-7	few	CSVDPTGGPYEQYF	TGCAGCGTTGACCCGACAGGGGGGCCCTACGAGCAGTACTTC
TRBD1	TRBV12-3/TRBV12-4	TRBJ2-5	.	CASSLATGVETQYF	TGTGCCAGCAGTTTAGCGACAGGGGTCGAGACCCAGTACTTC
.	TRBV6-1	TRBJ1-5	.	CASSEDESNQPQHF	TGTGCCAGCAGTGAAGATGAGTCCAATCAGCCCCAGCATTTT
.	TRBV7-3	TRBJ1-3	few	CASSWRMSGNTIYF	TGTGCCAGCAGCTGGCGTATGTCTGGAAACACCATATATTTT